The source of this T cell receptor beta chain is a study of blood T cell repertoires in COVID-19. Study at large: Material from acute and convalescent COVID-19 was sourced from the United States, Italy and Spain. PBMCs, B-cell-depleted T cells, or T cells were the source of the cDNA or gDNA that made up the material.

The CDR3 consists of 13 residues. V dropped 1 base and J dropped 6 bases, with 10 bases sitting between them. Germline V gene lookup returns CDR1 SGHTS and CDR2 YDEGEE. Original handling: Cell counts per sample came from amplifying reference gene primers. Sequencing used immunoSEQ multiplex PCR; TCRdb keeps in-frame clones, though not all of them. V and J calls and clone size are given by that table; D and trimming were obtained from the DNA. The sample carries 150,000 to 160,000 clones, about four fifths recorded once. The clonotype originates from a man in his fifties or sixties with acute or convalescent COVID-19. Sequencing was carried out using peripheral blood. V usage is TRBV5-8 and J usage is TRBJ1-2, with D perhaps TRBD1 (5 bases). CDR3 DNA sequence: TGTGCCAGCAGCTTGCAGGGTTGGGATGGCTACACCTTC. Protein: CASSLQGWDGYTF.